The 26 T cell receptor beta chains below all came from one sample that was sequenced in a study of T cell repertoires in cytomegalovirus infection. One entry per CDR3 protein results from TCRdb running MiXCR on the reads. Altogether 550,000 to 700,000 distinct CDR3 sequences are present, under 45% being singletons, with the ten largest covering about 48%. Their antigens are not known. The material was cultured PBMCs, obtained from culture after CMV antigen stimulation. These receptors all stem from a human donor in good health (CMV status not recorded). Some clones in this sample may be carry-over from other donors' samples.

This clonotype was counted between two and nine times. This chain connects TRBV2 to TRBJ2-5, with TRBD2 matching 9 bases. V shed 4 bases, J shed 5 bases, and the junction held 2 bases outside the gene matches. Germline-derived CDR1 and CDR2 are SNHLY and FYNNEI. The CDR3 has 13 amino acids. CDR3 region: CASSGGLAETQYF. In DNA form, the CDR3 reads TGTGCCAGCAGTGGCGGACTAGCGGAGACCCAGTACTTC.

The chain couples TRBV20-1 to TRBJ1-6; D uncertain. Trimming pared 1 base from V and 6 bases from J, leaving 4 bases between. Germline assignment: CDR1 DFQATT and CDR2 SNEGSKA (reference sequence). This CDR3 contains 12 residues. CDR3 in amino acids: CSARAFNSPLHF. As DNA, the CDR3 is TGCAGTGCTAGAGCTTTTAATTCACCCCTCCACTTT.

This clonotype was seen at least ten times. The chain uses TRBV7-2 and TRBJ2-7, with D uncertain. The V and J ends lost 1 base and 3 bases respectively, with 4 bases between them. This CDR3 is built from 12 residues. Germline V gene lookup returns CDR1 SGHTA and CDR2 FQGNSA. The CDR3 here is CASSLDLYEQYF. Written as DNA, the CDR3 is TGTGCCAGCAGCTTAGATCTCTACGAGCAGTACTTC.

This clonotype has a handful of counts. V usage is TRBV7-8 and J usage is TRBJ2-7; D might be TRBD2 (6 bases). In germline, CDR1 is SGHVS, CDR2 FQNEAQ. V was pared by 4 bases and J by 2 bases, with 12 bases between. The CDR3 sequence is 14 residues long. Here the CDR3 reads CASSSLGGAYEQYF. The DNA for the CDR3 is TGTGCCAGCAGCTCTCTGGGAGGCGCCTACGAGCAGTACTTC.

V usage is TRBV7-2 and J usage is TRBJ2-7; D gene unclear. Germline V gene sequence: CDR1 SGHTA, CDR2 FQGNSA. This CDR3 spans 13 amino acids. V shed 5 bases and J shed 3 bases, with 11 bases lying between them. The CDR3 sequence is CASSHRTDYEQYF. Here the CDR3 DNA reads TGTGCCAGCAGCCATCGTACCGACTACGAGCAGTACTTC.

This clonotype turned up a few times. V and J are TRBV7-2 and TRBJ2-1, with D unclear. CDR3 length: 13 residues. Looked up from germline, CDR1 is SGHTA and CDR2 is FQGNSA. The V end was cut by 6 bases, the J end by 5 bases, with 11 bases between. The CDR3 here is CASRIGSNNEQFF. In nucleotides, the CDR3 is TGTGCCAGCAGAATAGGGTCTAACAATGAGCAGTTCTTC. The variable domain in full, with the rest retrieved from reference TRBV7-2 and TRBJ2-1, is GAGVSQSPSNKVTEKGKDVELRCDPISGHTALYWYRQSLGQGLEFLIYFQGNSAPDKSGLPSDRFSAERTGGSVSTLTIQRTQQEDSAVYLCASRIGSNNEQFFGPGTRLTVL.

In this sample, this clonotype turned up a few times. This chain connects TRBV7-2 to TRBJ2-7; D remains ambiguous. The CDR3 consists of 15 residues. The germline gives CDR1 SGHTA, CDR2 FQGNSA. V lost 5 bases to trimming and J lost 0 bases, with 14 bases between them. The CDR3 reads CASSTGRPNSYEQYF. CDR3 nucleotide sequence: TGTGCCAGCAGCACTGGACGGCCAAACTCCTACGAGCAGTACTTC.

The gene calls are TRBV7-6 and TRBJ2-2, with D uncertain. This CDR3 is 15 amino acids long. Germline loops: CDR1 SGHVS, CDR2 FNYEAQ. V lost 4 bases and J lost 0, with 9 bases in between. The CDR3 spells CASSSYGANTGELFF. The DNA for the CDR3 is TGTGCCAGCAGCTCATATGGCGCGAACACCGGGGAGCTGTTTTTT.

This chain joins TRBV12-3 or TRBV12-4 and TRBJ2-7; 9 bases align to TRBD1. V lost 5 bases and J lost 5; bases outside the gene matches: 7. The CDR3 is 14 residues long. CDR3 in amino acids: CASSVRDRAHEQYF. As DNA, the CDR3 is TGTGCCAGCAGTGTCCGGGACAGGGCCCACGAGCAGTACTTC.

Written as DNA, the CDR3 is TGTGCCAGCAGCCAGACTAGCTACGCCTACGAGCAGTACTTC. This codes for CASSQTSYAYEQYF. The chain joins TRBV7-9 to TRBJ2-7; 7 bases map to TRBD2. CDR1 SEHNR and CDR2 FQNEAQ come from the germline V gene (reference sequence). V gave up 5 bases and J gave up 2 bases; unmatched junction bases: 6. The CDR3 is made up of 14 amino acids.

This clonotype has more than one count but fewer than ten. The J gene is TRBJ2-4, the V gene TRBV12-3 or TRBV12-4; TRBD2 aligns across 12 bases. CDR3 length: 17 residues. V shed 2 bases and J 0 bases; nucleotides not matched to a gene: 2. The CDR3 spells CASSLRLAGVAKNIQYF. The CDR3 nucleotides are TGTGCCAGCAGTTTACGACTAGCGGGGGTAGCCAAAAACATTCAGTACTTC.

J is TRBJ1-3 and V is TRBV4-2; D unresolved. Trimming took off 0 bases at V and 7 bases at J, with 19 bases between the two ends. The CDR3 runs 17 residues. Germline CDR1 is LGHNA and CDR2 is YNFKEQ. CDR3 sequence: CASSQDVADLSGNTIYF. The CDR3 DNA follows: TGTGCCAGCAGCCAAGATGTAGCAGATTTGTCGGGGAACACCATATATTTT.

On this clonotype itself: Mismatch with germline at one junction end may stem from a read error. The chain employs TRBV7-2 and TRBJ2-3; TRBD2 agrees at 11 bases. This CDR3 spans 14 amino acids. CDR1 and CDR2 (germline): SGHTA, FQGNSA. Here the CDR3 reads CASSIAGGQDTQYF. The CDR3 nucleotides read TGTGCCAGCAGCATAGCGGGGGGGCAGGATACGCAGTATTTT.

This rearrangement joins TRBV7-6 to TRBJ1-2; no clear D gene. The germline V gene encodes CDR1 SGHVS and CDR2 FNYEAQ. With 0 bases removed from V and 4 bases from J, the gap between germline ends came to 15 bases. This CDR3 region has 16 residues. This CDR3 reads CASSLAGIEHIYGYTF. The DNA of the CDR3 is TGTGCCAGCAGCTTAGCGGGTATTGAACACATCTATGGCTACACCTTC.

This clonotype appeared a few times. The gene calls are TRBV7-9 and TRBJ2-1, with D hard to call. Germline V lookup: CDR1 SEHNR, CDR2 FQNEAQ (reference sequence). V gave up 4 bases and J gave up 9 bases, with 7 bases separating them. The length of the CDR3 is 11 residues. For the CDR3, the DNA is TGTGCCAGCAGCTCCTTCGGTGAGCAGTTCTTC. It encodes CASSSFGEQFF.

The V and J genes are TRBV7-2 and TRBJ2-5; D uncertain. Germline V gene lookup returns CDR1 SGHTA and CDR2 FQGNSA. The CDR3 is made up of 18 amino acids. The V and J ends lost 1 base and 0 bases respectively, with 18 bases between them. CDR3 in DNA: TGTGCCAGCAGCTTAGAGTTCCGATCAAGGGCAGACCAAGAGACCCAGTACTTC. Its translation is CASSLEFRSRADQETQYF.

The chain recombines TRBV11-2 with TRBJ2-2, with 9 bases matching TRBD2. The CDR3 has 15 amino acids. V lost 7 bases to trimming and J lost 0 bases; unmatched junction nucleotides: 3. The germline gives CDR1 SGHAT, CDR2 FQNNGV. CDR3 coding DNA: TGTGCCAGCACTCTAGCGGGGACGAACACCGGGGAGCTGTTTTTT. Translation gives CASTLAGTNTGELFF.

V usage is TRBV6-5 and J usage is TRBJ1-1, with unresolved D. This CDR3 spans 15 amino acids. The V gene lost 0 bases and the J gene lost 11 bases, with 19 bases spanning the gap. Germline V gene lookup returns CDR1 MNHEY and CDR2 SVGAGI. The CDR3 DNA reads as TGTGCCAGCAGTTACTCGTCTCAAATTGGCGGTAGTGCTTTCTTT. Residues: CASSYSSQIGGSAFF.

The CDR3 region has the DNA TGTGCCAGCAGCTCCCGGGGGGACAGGGCATGGGAGACCCAGTACTTC. Protein sequence: CASSSRGDRAWETQYF. The chain combines TRBV7-2 with TRBJ2-5; 9 nucleotides match TRBD1. This CDR3 is 16 amino acids long. Per the germline V gene, CDR1 is SGHTA and CDR2 is FQGNSA. With 4 bases clipped from V and 5 bases from J, the junction kept 11 bases outside the gene matches. Based on the CDR3 plus reference TRBV7-2 and TRBJ2-5, the full variable domain is GAGVSQSPSNKVTEKGKDVELRCDPISGHTALYWYRQSLGQGLEFLIYFQGNSAPDKSGLPSDRFSAERTGGSVSTLTIQRTQQEDSAVYLCASSSRGDRAWETQYFGPGTRLLVL.

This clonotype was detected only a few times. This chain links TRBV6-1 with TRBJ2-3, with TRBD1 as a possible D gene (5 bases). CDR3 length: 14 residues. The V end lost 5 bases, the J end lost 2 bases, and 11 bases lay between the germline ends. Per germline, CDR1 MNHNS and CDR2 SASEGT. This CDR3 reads CASSRGHYTDTQYF. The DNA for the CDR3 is TGTGCCAGCAGTCGAGGACACTACACAGATACGCAGTATTTT.

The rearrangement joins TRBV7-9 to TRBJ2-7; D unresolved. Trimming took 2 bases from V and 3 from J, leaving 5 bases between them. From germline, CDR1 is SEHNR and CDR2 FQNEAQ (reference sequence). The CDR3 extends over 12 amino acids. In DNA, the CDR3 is TGTGCCAGCAGCTTAAACTTCTACGAGCAGTACTTC. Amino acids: CASSLNFYEQYF.

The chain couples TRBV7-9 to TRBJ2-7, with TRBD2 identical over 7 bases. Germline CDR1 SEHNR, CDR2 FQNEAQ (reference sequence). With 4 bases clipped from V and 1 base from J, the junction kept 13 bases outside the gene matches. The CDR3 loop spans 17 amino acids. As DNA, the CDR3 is TGTGCCAGCAGCTCCCCCCCCAAGGCTAGCGGTTCCTACGAGCAGTACTTC. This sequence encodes CASSSPPKASGSYEQYF.

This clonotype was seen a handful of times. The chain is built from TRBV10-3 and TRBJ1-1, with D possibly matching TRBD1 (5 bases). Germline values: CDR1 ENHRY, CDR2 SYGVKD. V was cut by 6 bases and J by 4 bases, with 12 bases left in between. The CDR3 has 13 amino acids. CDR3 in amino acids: CAIRPGEVTEAFF. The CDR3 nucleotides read TGTGCCATCAGACCGGGGGAGGTCACTGAAGCTTTCTTT.

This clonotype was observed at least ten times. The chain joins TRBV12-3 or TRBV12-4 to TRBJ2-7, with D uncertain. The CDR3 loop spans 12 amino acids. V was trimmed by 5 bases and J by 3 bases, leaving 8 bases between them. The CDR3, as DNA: TGTGCCAGCAGTCGAACAGACTACGAGCAGTACTTC. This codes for CASSRTDYEQYF.

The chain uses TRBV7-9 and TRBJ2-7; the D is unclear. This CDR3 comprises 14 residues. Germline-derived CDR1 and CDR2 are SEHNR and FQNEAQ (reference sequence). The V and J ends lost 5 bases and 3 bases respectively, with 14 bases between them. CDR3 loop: CASSARNSDYEQYF. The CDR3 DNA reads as TGTGCCAGCAGCGCCCGAAACTCCGACTACGAGCAGTACTTC.

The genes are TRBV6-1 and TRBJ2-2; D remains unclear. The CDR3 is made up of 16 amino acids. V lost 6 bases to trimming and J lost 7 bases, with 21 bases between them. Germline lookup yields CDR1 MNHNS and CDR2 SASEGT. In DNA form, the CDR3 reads TGTGCCAGCAGGCTCCTGGGGATGGGATACGGCGGGGAGCTGTTTTTT. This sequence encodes CASRLLGMGYGGELFF.